Listed below are T cell receptor beta chains from one sample, sequenced in a study of cytomegalovirus exposure and HLA in healthy donors. Method: immunoSEQ multiplex PCR; TCRdb's copy keeps in-frame clones and lacks some. Counted here are fewer than 100,000 clones, around 81% occurring once; the ten biggest clones make up around 0.96%. Source material: PBMCs. The source of these receptors is a male donor in good health and CMV-seronegative. CDR3s include the opening cysteine and the closing phenylalanine or tryptophan. The D gene is left open where the match is weak. Size tells how often a clone was seen (once, few, many) or the class of an expanded clone, and some rows leave it out.

D gene	V gene	clone size	J gene	CDR3 protein	CDR3 DNA
TRBD1	TRBV2	.	TRBJ1-2	CASSDRVGYTF	TGTGCCAGCAGCGACAGGGTCGGCTACACCTTC
TRBD1	TRBV4-1	.	TRBJ1-2	CASSQDRGGYTF	TGCGCCAGCAGCCAGGACAGGGGTGGCTACACCTTC
TRBD2	TRBV2	.	TRBJ2-3	CASSTRKRGGTSSDTQYF	TGTGCCAGCAGTACAAGAAAGCGGGGGGGGACCTCGTCGGATACGCAGTATTTT
.	TRBV2	.	TRBJ2-7	CASSEVSEQYF	TGTGCCAGCAGTGAAGTTAGCGAGCAGTACTTC
.	TRBV27	.	TRBJ2-6	CASSFGRPGANVLTF	TGTGCCAGCAGTTTCGGCAGGCCCGGGGCCAACGTCCTGACTTTC
.	TRBV9	.	TRBJ1-4	CASSVTGEGEKLFF	TGTGCCAGCAGCGTAACGGGGGAGGGGGAAAAACTGTTTTTT
.	TRBV19	.	TRBJ2-1	CASSRPGQRNNNEQFF	TGTGCCAGTTCACGTCCTGGACAGCGAAATAACAATGAGCAGTTCTTC
.	TRBV2	.	TRBJ2-5	CASSRLPAGADKGTQYF	TGTGCCAGCAGTCGACTTCCGGCGGGGGCCGACAAGGGGACCCAGTACTTC
TRBD2	TRBV5-1	.	TRBJ2-5	CASRPSGGAGETQYF	TGCGCCAGCAGGCCTAGCGGGGGGGCCGGGGAGACCCAGTACTTC
.	TRBV7-9	.	TRBJ2-5	CASSLRGHQGTQYF	TGTGCCAGCAGTCTTCGGGGACACCAAGGGACCCAGTACTTC
TRBD2	TRBV5-4	.	TRBJ2-2	CASSSGTSGGVSTGELFF	TGTGCCAGCAGCTCCGGGACTAGCGGGGGGGTAAGCACCGGGGAGCTGTTTTTT
TRBD1	TRBV5-1	.	TRBJ2-7	CASSSSGGTVQYF	TGCGCCAGCAGCTCCTCAGGGGGCACGGTGCAGTACTTC
TRBD1	TRBV27	.	TRBJ2-3	CASRPNGQGVTDTQYF	TGTGCCAGCAGACCCAATGGACAGGGAGTCACAGATACGCAGTATTTT
.	TRBV28	.	TRBJ1-5	CASSSQGSGNQPQNF	TGTGCCAGCAGCTCGCAGGGGTCGGGCAATCAGCCCCAGAATTTT
.	TRBV2	.	TRBJ1-1	CASTGDDTEAFF	TGTGCCAGCACAGGGGATGACACTGAAGCTTTCTTT
TRBD2	TRBV7-7	.	TRBJ2-7	CASSLAVGGGEQYF	TGTGCTAGCAGCTTAGCTGTGGGGGGGGGCGAGCAGTACTTC
.	TRBV5-4	.	TRBJ2-1	CASSLNSGSYNEQFF	TGTGCCAGCAGCTTGAATAGCGGCTCCTACAATGAGCAGTTCTTC
.	TRBV30	few	TRBJ1-2	CAWTRDNRYGYTF	TGTGCCTGGACCAGGGACAACCGCTATGGCTACACCTTC
TRBD1	TRBV7-9	.	TRBJ1-3	CASSQQGSGNTIYF	TGTGCCAGCAGCCAACAGGGGTCGGGAAACACCATATATTTT
TRBD1	TRBV5-1	.	TRBJ2-5	CASSSTGGEETQYF	TGCGCCAGCAGCTCGACAGGGGGCGAGGAGACCCAGTACTTC
.	TRBV6-6	.	TRBJ1-3	CASSSQAVGNTIYF	TGTGCCAGCAGTTCCCAGGCAGTTGGAAACACCATATATTTT
.	TRBV7-6	few	TRBJ2-7	CASSLFPSVGDEQYF	TGTGCCAGCAGCTTATTTCCCTCAGTGGGCGACGAGCAGTACTTC
.	TRBV5-6	once	TRBJ1-2	CASSLGPSINYGYPF	TGTGCCAGCAGCTTGGGGCCTTCGATTAACTATGGCTACCCCTTC
.	TRBV19	.	TRBJ1-2	CASSTRALYGYTF	TGTGCCAGTAGTACGAGGGCCTTGTATGGCTACACCTTC
TRBD1	TRBV13	.	TRBJ2-3	CASSGNRGDTQYF	TGTGCCAGCAGCGGAAACAGGGGAGATACGCAGTATTTT
TRBD1	TRBV7-8	.	TRBJ1-1	CASSFLPGTARGAMGAFF	TGTGCCAGCAGCTTTCTCCCCGGGACAGCTCGAGGGGCCATGGGCGCTTTCTTT
TRBD1	TRBV28	.	TRBJ1-4	CASSVRTGVEKLFF	TGTGCCAGCAGTGTCCGGACAGGGGTTGAAAAACTGTTTTTT
TRBD1	TRBV4-1	few	TRBJ1-2	CASSQDHDRDNGGYTF	TGCGCCAGCAGCCAAGATCACGACAGGGATAATGGTGGCTACACCTTC
TRBD1	TRBV29-1	.	TRBJ1-2	CSVGDRGYGYPF	TGCAGCGTTGGGGACAGGGGCTATGGCTACCCCTTC
TRBD1	TRBV2	.	TRBJ2-7	CASSERWTGLYEQYF	TGTGCCAGCAGTGAAAGGTGGACAGGGCTCTACGAGCAGTACTTC
TRBD1	TRBV6-6	.	TRBJ1-4	CASRSGQGKSEKLFF	TGTGCCAGCAGGTCCGGACAGGGGAAGTCAGAAAAACTGTTTTTT
TRBD1	TRBV2	.	TRBJ1-2	CASRSDRGDYGYPF	TGTGCCAGCAGATCAGACAGGGGTGACTATGGCTACCCCTTC
.	TRBV19	.	TRBJ2-1	CASSPNSVEQFF	TGTGCCAGTAGTCCGAACTCCGTTGAGCAGTTCTTC
TRBD1	TRBV30	once	TRBJ1-2	CAWKGTGGAGGYGYTF	TGTGCCTGGAAGGGGACAGGGGGAGCCGGTGGCTATGGCTACACCTTC
TRBD1	TRBV7-2	few	TRBJ2-7	CASSPGQVLYF	TGTGCCAGCAGCCCCGGACAGGTACTTTACTTC
.	TRBV10-3	.	TRBJ2-5	CAISEGDSQETQYF	TGTGCCATCAGTGAGGGAGACAGCCAAGAGACCCAGTACTTC
TRBD1	TRBV30	.	TRBJ2-6	CAHGTGADGANVLTF	TGTGCTCACGGGACAGGGGCCGATGGGGCCAACGTCCTGACTTTC
.	TRBV29-1	.	TRBJ2-7	CSVKFADFSYEQYF	TGCAGCGTTAAGTTTGCAGATTTCTCCTACGAGCAGTACTTC
TRBD1	TRBV4-1	.	TRBJ2-5	CASSHQGQGQETQYF	TGCGCCAGCAGCCACCAGGGACAGGGCCAAGAGACCCAGTACTTC
TRBD1	TRBV7-2	.	TRBJ1-6	CASSLTPGQGGSPLHF	TGTGCCAGCAGCTTAACCCCCGGACAGGGAGGTTCACCCCTCCACTTT
.	TRBV5-6	once	TRBJ1-2	CASSTTMDGYTF	TGTGCCAGCAGCACGACTATGGATGGCTACACCTTC
.	TRBV2	.	TRBJ1-1	CASSGGPRSAEAFF	TGTGCCAGCAGTGGAGGGCCACGCAGTGCTGAAGCTTTCTTT
.	TRBV19	.	TRBJ1-6	CASSIVRDHGGNSPLHF	TGTGCCAGTAGTATAGTCCGGGACCATGGGGGGAATTCACCCCTCCACTTT
.	TRBV13	few	TRBJ2-3	CASSLGSGPPPDTQYF	TGTGCCAGCAGCTTAGGGTCTGGGCCCCCCCCCGATACGCAGTATTTT
.	TRBV7-2	.	TRBJ1-1	CASSSATDYMAFF	TGTGCCAGCAGCTCGGCGACGGACTATATGGCTTTCTTT
.	TRBV10-3	.	TRBJ1-5	CAISEGRGNQPQHF	TGTGCCATCAGTGAGGGGAGGGGAAATCAGCCCCAGCATTTT
TRBD2	TRBV10-1	.	TRBJ2-1	CASSEPELSAGVVNNEQFF	TGCGCCAGCAGTGAGCCCGAATTATCAGCGGGAGTTGTCAACAATGAGCAGTTCTTC
TRBD1	TRBV7-2	.	TRBJ2-1	CASSSPGTVGGHEQFF	TGTGCCAGCAGCTCTCCAGGGACAGTGGGTGGTCATGAGCAGTTCTTC
TRBD1	TRBV19	.	TRBJ1-2	CASSRTGTYGYTF	TGTGCCAGTAGTAGGACAGGGACCTATGGCTACACCTTC
TRBD2	TRBV5-1	.	TRBJ2-1	CASSFRREVVNEQFF	TGCGCCAGCAGCTTTAGGCGGGAGGTTGTCAATGAGCAGTTCTTC
.	TRBV21-1	.	TRBJ2-7	CASWTVIRSYEQYF	TGTGCCAGCTGGACAGTCATTAGAAGCTACGAGCAGTACTTC
TRBD2	TRBV7-2	.	TRBJ2-3	CASSSERESHTQYF	TGTGCCAGCAGCTCCGAGCGGGAGTCCCATACGCAGTATTTT
.	TRBV28	.	TRBJ1-2	CASSLPPAGSRGYTF	TGTGCCAGCAGTTTACCCCCTGCAGGGTCGAGAGGCTACACCTTC
TRBD2	TRBV25-1	.	TRBJ2-5	CASRGTGTSGVSKTQYF	TGTGCCAGCAGAGGAACCGGGACTAGCGGGGTTAGCAAGACCCAGTACTTC
TRBD1	TRBV9	.	TRBJ2-2	CASSASTGPNTGELFF	TGTGCCAGCAGCGCCTCGACAGGGCCCAACACCGGGGAGCTGTTTTTT
TRBD2	TRBV28	.	TRBJ2-7	CASRTGTSGSFYEQYF	TGTGCCAGCAGAACCGGGACTAGCGGGAGTTTCTACGAGCAGTACTTC
TRBD1	TRBV30	.	TRBJ2-7	CAWSVTGGYEQYF	TGTGCCTGGAGTGTAACAGGGGGCTACGAGCAGTACTTC
.	TRBV27	.	TRBJ2-3	CASSLSYTDTQYF	TGTGCCAGCAGTTTATCGTACACAGATACGCAGTATTTT